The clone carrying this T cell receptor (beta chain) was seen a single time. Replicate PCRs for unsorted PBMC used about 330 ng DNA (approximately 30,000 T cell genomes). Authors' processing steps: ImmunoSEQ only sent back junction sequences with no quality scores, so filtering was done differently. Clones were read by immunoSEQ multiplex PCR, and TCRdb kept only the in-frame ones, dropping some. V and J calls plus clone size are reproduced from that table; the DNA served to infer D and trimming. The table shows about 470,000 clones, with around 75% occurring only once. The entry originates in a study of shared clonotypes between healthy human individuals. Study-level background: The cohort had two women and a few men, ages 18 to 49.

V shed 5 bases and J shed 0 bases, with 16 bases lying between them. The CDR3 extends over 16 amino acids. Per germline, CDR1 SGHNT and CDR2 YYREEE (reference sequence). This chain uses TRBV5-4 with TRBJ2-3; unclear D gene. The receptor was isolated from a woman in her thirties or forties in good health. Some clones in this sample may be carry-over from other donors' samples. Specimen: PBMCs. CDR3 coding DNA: TGTGCCAGCAGGAAGGACCCGGGCTATAGCACAGATACGCAGTATTTT. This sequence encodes CASRKDPGYSTDTQYF.